This TCR beta chain comes out of a study of blood T cell repertoires in COVID-19. Original processing notes: Amplified reference gene primers provided the basis for estimating nucleated cell counts. Sequencing used immunoSEQ multiplex PCR; TCRdb keeps in-frame clones, though not all of them. The V and J calls and clone size are taken from that table; D and trimming were inferred from the DNA. Of about 87,000 clones in the sample, around 88% were seen once. CDR1 is KGHSH, CDR2 LQKENI, per germline. This CDR3 comprises 13 residues. V dropped 1 base and J dropped 4 bases, with 8 bases sitting between them.

The V and J genes are TRBV18 and TRBJ2-7; no definite D call. Material: peripheral blood. The origin of this receptor is a woman aged 55-70 years with acute or convalescent COVID-19. The CDR3, as DNA: TGTGCCAGCTCACCACGGAGAGGATACGAGCAGTACTTC. This codes for CASSPRRGYEQYF.